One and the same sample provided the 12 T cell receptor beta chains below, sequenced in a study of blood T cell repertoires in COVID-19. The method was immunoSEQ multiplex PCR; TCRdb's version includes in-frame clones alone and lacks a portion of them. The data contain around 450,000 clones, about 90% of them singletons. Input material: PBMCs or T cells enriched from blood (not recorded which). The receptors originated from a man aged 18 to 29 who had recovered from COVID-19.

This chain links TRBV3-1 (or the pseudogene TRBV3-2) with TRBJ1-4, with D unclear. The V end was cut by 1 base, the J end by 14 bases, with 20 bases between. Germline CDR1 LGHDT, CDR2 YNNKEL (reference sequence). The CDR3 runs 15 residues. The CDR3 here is CASSQGASLMRLLFF. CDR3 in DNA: TGTGCCAGCAGCCAAGGGGCCAGCTTAATGAGATTGCTGTTTTTT.

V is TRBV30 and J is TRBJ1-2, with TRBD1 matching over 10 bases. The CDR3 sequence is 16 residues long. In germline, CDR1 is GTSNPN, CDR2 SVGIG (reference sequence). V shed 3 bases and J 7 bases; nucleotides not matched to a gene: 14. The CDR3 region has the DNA TGTGCCTGGAGCGCTACCGACAGGGGGCCTATCAGTGGCTACACCTTC. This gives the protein CAWSATDRGPISGYTF.

The CDR3 loop is CASSYDNQETQYF. The DNA of the CDR3 is TGTGCCAGCAGTTACGACAACCAAGAGACCCAGTACTTC. The chain joins TRBV6-6 to TRBJ2-5; D not resolved. V dropped 2 bases and J dropped 0 bases, with 4 bases sitting between them. Germline CDR1 is MNHNY and CDR2 is SVGAGI (reference sequence). This CDR3 comprises 13 residues.

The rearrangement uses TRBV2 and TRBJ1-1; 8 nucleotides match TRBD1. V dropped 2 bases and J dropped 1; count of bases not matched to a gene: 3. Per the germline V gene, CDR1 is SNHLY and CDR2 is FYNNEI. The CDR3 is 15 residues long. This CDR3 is CASSESGTGNTEAFF. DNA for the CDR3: TGTGCCAGCAGTGAATCGGGGACAGGGAACACTGAAGCTTTCTTT.

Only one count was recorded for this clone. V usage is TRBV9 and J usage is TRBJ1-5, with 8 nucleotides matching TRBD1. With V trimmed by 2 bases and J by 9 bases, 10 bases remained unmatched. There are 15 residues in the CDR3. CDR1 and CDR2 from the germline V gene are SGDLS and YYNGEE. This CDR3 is CASSVEGQGGGPQHF. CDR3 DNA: TGTGCCAGCAGCGTGGAAGGACAGGGCGGCGGGCCCCAGCATTTT.

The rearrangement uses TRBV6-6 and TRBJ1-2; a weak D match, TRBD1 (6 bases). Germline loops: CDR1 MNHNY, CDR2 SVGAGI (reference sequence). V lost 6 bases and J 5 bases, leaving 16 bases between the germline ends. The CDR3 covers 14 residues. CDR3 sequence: CASSGQPEYYGYTF. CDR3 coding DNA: TGTGCCAGCAGCGGACAGCCGGAATATTATGGCTACACCTTC.

CDR3: CASSYTQGRNQPQHF. CDR3 DNA sequence: TGTGCCAGCAGTTACACTCAGGGGCGAAATCAGCCCCAGCATTTT. The chain is built from TRBV6-5 and TRBJ1-5; a possible D gene is TRBD1 (6 bases). The CDR3 sequence is 15 residues long. The V gene's germline CDR1 is MNHEY and CDR2 SVGAGI. The V and J ends lost 2 bases and 4 bases respectively, with 12 bases between them.

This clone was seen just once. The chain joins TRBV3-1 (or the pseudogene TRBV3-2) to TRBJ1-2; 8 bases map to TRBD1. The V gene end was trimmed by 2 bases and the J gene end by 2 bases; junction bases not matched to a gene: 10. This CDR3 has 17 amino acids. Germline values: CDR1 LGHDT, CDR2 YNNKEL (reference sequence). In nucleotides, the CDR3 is TGTGCCAGCAGCCAAAACCCCGGGACAGGAGTCAACTATGGCTACACCTTC. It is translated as CASSQNPGTGVNYGYTF.

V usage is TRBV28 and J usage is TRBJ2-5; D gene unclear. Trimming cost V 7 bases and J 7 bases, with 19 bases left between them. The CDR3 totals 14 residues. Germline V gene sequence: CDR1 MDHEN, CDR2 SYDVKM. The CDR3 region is CASTPGRPPGTQYF. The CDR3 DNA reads TGTGCCAGCACCCCCGGCCGACCCCCAGGGACCCAGTACTTC.

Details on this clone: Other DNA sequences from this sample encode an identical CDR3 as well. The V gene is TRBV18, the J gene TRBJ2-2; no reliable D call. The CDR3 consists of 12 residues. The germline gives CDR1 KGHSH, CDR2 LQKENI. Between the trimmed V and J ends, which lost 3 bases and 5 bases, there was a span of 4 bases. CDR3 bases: TGTGCCAGCTCACCGAGAACCGGGGAGCTGTTTTTT. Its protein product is CASSPRTGELFF.

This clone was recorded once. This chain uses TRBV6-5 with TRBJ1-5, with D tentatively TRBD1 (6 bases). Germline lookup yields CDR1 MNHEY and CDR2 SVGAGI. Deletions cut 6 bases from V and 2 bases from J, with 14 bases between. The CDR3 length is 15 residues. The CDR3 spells CASSQQGVGNQPQHF. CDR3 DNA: TGTGCCAGCAGCCAACAGGGCGTAGGCAATCAGCCCCAGCATTTT.

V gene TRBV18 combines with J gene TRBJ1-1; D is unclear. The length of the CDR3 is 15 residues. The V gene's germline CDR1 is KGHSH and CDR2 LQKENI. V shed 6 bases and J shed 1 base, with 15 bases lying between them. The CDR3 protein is CASSYRQTSNTEAFF. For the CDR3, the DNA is TGTGCCAGCTCGTACCGCCAGACTTCGAACACTGAAGCTTTCTTT.